This entry lists 32 T cell receptor beta chains sequenced from one sample in a study of T cells in Graves' hyperthyroidism and ophthalmopathy. Authors of the study amplified TCR beta CDR3 regions from RNA transcripts. The TCR CDR3 was amplified in a first-round RT-PCR using the HTBI primer set. TCRdb re-called the multiplex PCR reads through MiXCR, storing one row per CDR3 protein. The sample records about 360,000 distinct CDR3 sequences, over 15% being singletons. Sequenced sample: blood. These TCRs come from a young woman with Graves' hyperthyroidism.

This clonotype showed up many times. The chain has TRBV4-1 and TRBJ2-7; 7 nucleotides line up with TRBD1. This CDR3 is 16 amino acids long. Germline V gives CDR1 MGHRA, CDR2 YSYEKL. The V gene end was trimmed by 3 bases and the J gene end by 2 bases; junction bases not matched to a gene: 10. CDR3 nucleotide sequence: TGCGCCAGCAGCCACTACTTGGACAGGCCACCCTACGAGCAGTACTTC. Translation: CASSHYLDRPPYEQYF.

The V and J genes are TRBV2 and TRBJ2-4; D gene unclear. The CDR3 length is 16 residues. With 5 bases removed from V and 0 bases from J, the gap between germline ends came to 14 bases. Germline assignment: CDR1 SNHLY and CDR2 FYNNEI. DNA of the CDR3: TGTGCCAGCAGTTCTCGAGTCCCGGTAGCCAAAAACATTCAGTACTTC. It codes for CASSSRVPVAKNIQYF.

There are many counts of this clonotype. V gene TRBV13 combines with J gene TRBJ1-3, with D possibly TRBD1 on 5 matching bases. CDR1 and CDR2 from the germline V gene are PRHDT and FYEKMQ (reference sequence). Trimming took off 2 bases at V and 0 bases at J, with 14 bases between the two ends. This CDR3 contains 17 residues. The CDR3 region has the DNA TGTGCCAGCAGCTTATTGGGGACGCCTACCTCTGGAAACACCATATATTTT. This codes for CASSLLGTPTSGNTIYF.

This clonotype was observed many times. This chain links TRBV4-1 with TRBJ2-5, with D tentatively TRBD2 (5 bases). V was clipped by 0 bases and J by 5 bases, with 13 bases between them. The CDR3 has 15 residues. Germline lookup yields CDR1 MGHRA and CDR2 YSYEKL. This CDR3 is CASSQEWLAIETQYF. The CDR3, as DNA: TGCGCCAGCAGCCAAGAGTGGCTAGCTATCGAGACCCAGTACTTC.

Points on this clonotype: A much larger clonotype is one base distant, so this may be a read error. This sequence joins TRBV5-1 and TRBJ2-6; D may be TRBD2 (7 bases). The CDR3 has 13 residues. CDR1 is SGHRS, CDR2 YFSETQ, per germline. The CDR3 region has the DNA TGCGCCAGCGGTATGGGGGGGGCCAACGTCCAGACTTTC. As protein: CASGMGGANVQTF. Full variable domain (remainder filled in from reference TRBV5-1 and TRBJ2-6): KAGVTQTPRYLIKTRGQQVTLSCSPISGHRSVSWYQQTPGQGLQFLFEYFSETQRNKGNFPGRFSGRQFSNSRSEMNVSTLELGDSALYLCASGMGGANVQTFGAGSRLTVL.

This clonotype showed up many times. This chain uses TRBV20-1 with TRBJ2-7, with a weak D call TRBD1 (6 bases). V gave up 3 bases and J gave up 1 base, with 13 bases separating them. Germline CDR1 and CDR2: DFQATT and SNEGSKA (reference sequence). This CDR3 has 14 residues. CDR3 DNA: TGCAGTGCTAGGGACAGTTCGAGGTCCTACGAGCAGTACTTC. This codes for CSARDSSRSYEQYF.

This clonotype showed up many times. The chain joins TRBV12-3 or TRBV12-4 to TRBJ1-1; D not certain. V gave up 6 bases and J gave up 4 bases, with 15 bases separating them. This CDR3 has 14 residues. CDR3 bases: TGTGCCAGCAGACTTCGGTCGGGGTTCACTGAAGCTTTCTTT. It codes for CASRLRSGFTEAFF.

Only a few counts were recorded for this clonotype. The CDR3: CASSVVLGTEAFF. For the CDR3, the DNA is TGTGCCAGCAGCGTGGTGCTGGGTACTGAAGCTTTCTTT. The J gene is TRBJ1-1, the V gene TRBV11-2; the D is unclear. V was cut by 5 bases and J by 5 bases, with 12 bases left in between. The CDR3 consists of 13 residues. CDR1 and CDR2 from the germline V gene are SGHAT and FQNNGV.

This clonotype has at least ten counts. The chain uses TRBV6-5 and TRBJ1-2; TRBD1 matches at 10 bases. This CDR3 region has 13 residues. The V and J ends lost 8 bases and 7 bases, in that order; junction bases with no gene match: 7. The germline V gene has CDR1 MNHEY and CDR2 SVGAGI. The CDR3 loop reads CASGNDRGLGYTF. CDR3 bases: TGTGCCAGCGGAAACGACAGGGGGCTTGGCTACACCTTC.

The genes are TRBV19 and TRBJ2-3, with D perhaps TRBD2 (6 bases). Trimming removed 10 bases from V and 2 bases from J, with 13 bases in between. The CDR3 consists of 13 residues. Germline V CDR1 and CDR2: LNHDA, SQIVND (reference sequence). The CDR3: CATMGLYTDTQYF. The CDR3 DNA follows: TGTGCCACCATGGGACTTTACACAGATACGCAGTATTTT.

In its sample, this clonotype was seen many times. J is TRBJ1-1 and V is TRBV11-2; D not resolved. V gave up 5 bases and J gave up 4 bases, with 11 bases separating them. This CDR3 region has 13 residues. Germline V CDR1 and CDR2: SGHAT, FQNNGV. CDR3 DNA: TGTGCCAGCAGCCCCCGGGTCCGCACTGAAGCTTTCTTT. Its translation is CASSPRVRTEAFF.

This clonotype was detected only once. This sequence joins TRBV15 and TRBJ1-1; D is possibly TRBD1 (5 bases). Trimming shortened V by 6 bases and J by 5 bases, and 13 bases separated the two germline ends. Germline CDR1 is LNHNV and CDR2 is YYDKDF (reference sequence). The CDR3 length is 13 residues. The CDR3 DNA sequence: TGTGCCACCAGGGGGGGAGTAAGAACTGAAGCTTTCTTT. Translation: CATRGGVRTEAFF.

This clonotype was counted at least ten times. This chain links TRBV12-3 or TRBV12-4 with TRBJ2-5; D not certain. V lost 3 bases and J lost 3, with 8 bases in between. This CDR3 has 13 amino acids. This CDR3 is CASSFSGEETQYF. Written as DNA, the CDR3 is TGTGCCAGCAGTTTCTCGGGTGAAGAGACCCAGTACTTC.

This clonotype was observed many times. The rearrangement links TRBV2 to TRBJ1-1; no reliable D call. The V gene's germline CDR1 is SNHLY and CDR2 FYNNEI. This CDR3 spans 15 amino acids. Trimming shortened V by 2 bases and J by 3 bases, and 13 bases separated the two germline ends. In nucleotides, the CDR3 is TGTGCCAGCAGTGAATTTGGCGGGGAACACACTGAAGCTTTCTTT. Amino acid sequence: CASSEFGGEHTEAFF.

This clonotype was seen repeatedly, ten times or more. The rearrangement uses TRBV20-1 and TRBJ2-5, with 12 bases identical to TRBD2. Germline CDR1 and CDR2: DFQATT and SNEGSKA (reference sequence). The CDR3 has 15 amino acids. V shed 3 bases, J shed 5 bases, and the junction held 7 bases outside the gene matches. CDR3 in amino acids: CSASGLAGIGETQYF. The CDR3 DNA is TGCAGTGCTAGTGGACTAGCGGGGATTGGGGAGACCCAGTACTTC.

As to this clonotype: The germline gene is not matched at one end of the junction; a read error may be the cause. The rearrangement links TRBV6-5 to TRBJ1-1, with TRBD1 identical over 7 bases. The CDR3 extends over 15 amino acids. Germline CDR1 is MNHEY and CDR2 is SVGAGI. CDR3 DNA sequence: TGTGCCAGCAGTTACTCAAGGGGGCGGAACGCTGAAGCTTTCTTT. This encodes CASSYSRGRNAEAFF.

This clonotype was detected many times. A junction boundary mismatches the germline segment, possibly from a read error. CDR3 residues: CASSLRGPRLRAHF. CDR3 DNA sequence: TGTGCCAGCAGTTTGCGTGGGCCACGCCTACGAGCGCATTTT. The chain uses TRBV12-3 or TRBV12-4 and TRBJ1-3, with unresolved D. The CDR3 extends over 14 amino acids.

In this sample, this clonotype turned up many times. The chain combines TRBV6-5 with TRBJ2-5; D might be TRBD1 (5 bases). Trimming removed 2 bases at V and 4 bases at J, with 14 bases between. CDR1 and CDR2 (germline): MNHEY, SVGAGI. The CDR3 totals 15 residues. CDR3 sequence: CASSYGAGWRETQYF. For the CDR3, the DNA is TGTGCCAGCAGTTACGGGGCAGGGTGGCGAGAGACCCAGTACTTC.

The genes are TRBV11-2 and TRBJ1-3, with 9 positions matching TRBD1. The CDR3 length is 15 residues. Germline CDR1 is SGHAT and CDR2 is FQNNGV. Trimming cost V 5 bases and J 4 bases; bases outside gene matches: 6. CDR3 sequence: CASSLTGGLGNTIYF. The CDR3 DNA sequence: TGTGCCAGCAGCCTTACAGGGGGCCTAGGAAACACCATATATTTT.

The table lists this clonotype with a few counts. The gene calls are TRBV12-3 or TRBV12-4 and TRBJ2-7; TRBD2 is a possible D gene (6 bases). Trimming pared 1 base from V and 4 bases from J, leaving 11 bases between. The CDR3 contains 14 residues. CDR3 sequence: CASSLVGGHYEQYF. The CDR3 DNA is TGTGCCAGCAGTTTAGTGGGAGGACATTACGAGCAGTACTTC.

This clonotype appeared a few times. It may be a read error: a sequence one base away is much more abundant. The gene calls are TRBV30 and TRBJ1-5; D might be TRBD1 (5 bases). The CDR3 consists of 13 residues. Trimming took off 1 base at V and 4 bases at J, with 8 bases between the two ends. CDR1 and CDR2 (germline): GTSNPN, SVGIG (reference sequence). In DNA form, the CDR3 reads TGTGCCTGGAGTGCGGGGGGGAATCAGCCCCAGCATTTT. Translation gives CAWSAGGNQPQHF.

There are many counts of this clonotype. This chain connects TRBV10-3 to TRBJ1-2, with D unresolved. Trimming pared 4 bases from V and 0 bases from J, leaving 18 bases between. This CDR3 contains 17 residues. Per the germline V gene, CDR1 is ENHRY and CDR2 is SYGVKD. CDR3 nucleotide sequence: TGTGCCATCAGTGCGATCACCCCGAGAGATTCTAACTATGGCTACACCTTC. This codes for CAISAITPRDSNYGYTF.

This clonotype was counted a few times. The rearrangement links TRBV11-2 to TRBJ1-1; D ambiguous. This CDR3 spans 13 amino acids. V lost 5 bases and J 2 bases, leaving 9 bases between the germline ends. Germline CDR1 SGHAT, CDR2 FQNNGV. The CDR3 spells CASSITLNTEAFF. The CDR3 nucleotides read TGTGCCAGCAGCATAACACTAAACACTGAAGCTTTCTTT.

The chain combines TRBV27 with TRBJ1-6, with a possible D match to TRBD1 (6 bases). Germline-derived CDR1 and CDR2 are MNHEY and SMNVEV (reference sequence). Deletions cut 4 bases from V and 5 bases from J, with 18 bases between. CDR3 length equals 17 residues. CDR3 DNA sequence: TGTGCCAGCAGTTCAGGGGAGTCCGATACAAATAATTCACCCCTCCACTTT. Its translation: CASSSGESDTNNSPLHF.

The table lists this clonotype with many counts. This CDR3 reads CASSLVAGDYEQYF. CDR3 DNA: TGTGCCAGCAGCTTAGTGGCGGGGGATTACGAGCAGTACTTC. This chain joins TRBV7-2 and TRBJ2-7; 7 positions agree with TRBD2. The V gene's germline CDR1 is SGHTA and CDR2 FQGNSA. V was clipped by 1 base and J by 4 bases; unmatched bases: 4. The CDR3 is 14 amino acids. The complete variable domain, with remaining parts taken from reference TRBV7-2 and TRBJ2-7, reads GAGVSQSPSNKVTEKGKDVELRCDPISGHTALYWYRQSLGQGLEFLIYFQGNSAPDKSGLPSDRFSAERTGGSVSTLTIQRTQQEDSAVYLCASSLVAGDYEQYFGPGTRLTVT.

The chain employs TRBV12-3 or TRBV12-4 and TRBJ2-3; tentative D call: TRBD1 (6 bases). V dropped 4 bases and J dropped 2 bases, with 13 bases sitting between them. This CDR3 region has 15 residues. DNA of the CDR3: TGTGCCAGCAGTTCAAGGGGGACCTACACAGATACGCAGTATTTT. Amino acids: CASSSRGTYTDTQYF.

This clonotype was detected ten times or more. The chain links TRBV18 to TRBJ1-1; the match to TRBD1 covers 8 bases. With V trimmed by 0 bases and J by 5 bases, 5 bases remained unmatched. CDR3 length equals 15 residues. CDR1 and CDR2 from the germline V gene are KGHSH and LQKENI. The CDR3 nucleotides are TGTGCCAGCTCACCACCCGGACAGGGTGGAACTGAAGCTTTCTTT. Protein product: CASSPPGQGGTEAFF.

This clonotype was seen more than once but under ten times. V and J are TRBV6-1 and TRBJ2-5; D may correspond to TRBD1 or TRBD2 (5 bases each). The CDR3 consists of 15 residues. V gave up 5 bases and J gave up 5 bases, with 18 bases separating them. Per the germline V gene, CDR1 is MNHNS and CDR2 is SASEGT. The CDR3: CASSPGTPRRETQYF. The CDR3 region has the DNA TGTGCCAGCAGTCCAGGGACCCCTCGTAGGGAGACCCAGTACTTC.

This clonotype occurred many times. The rearrangement links TRBV6-1 to TRBJ1-5, with D perhaps matching TRBD1 (5 bases). The CDR3 runs to 15 residues. The germline gives CDR1 MNHNS, CDR2 SASEGT. V dropped 5 bases and J dropped 1 base, with 12 bases sitting between them. CDR3 DNA sequence: TGTGCCAGCAGTCAATCGGGGGTAAGCAATCAGCCCCAGCATTTT. Protein sequence: CASSQSGVSNQPQHF.

This clonotype was seen many times. The chain combines TRBV2 with TRBJ1-1; 7 bases are shared with TRBD1. The V and J ends lost 3 bases and 4 bases, in that order; junction bases with no gene match: 11. Germline CDR1 and CDR2: SNHLY and FYNNEI. The CDR3 is 16 amino acids. The chain's CDR3 is CASSDYLGQQSTEAFF. The CDR3 nucleotides read TGTGCCAGCAGTGACTATCTGGGACAGCAGTCCACTGAAGCTTTCTTT.

This clonotype was seen ten or more times. This sequence joins TRBV6-5 and TRBJ1-3; D is ambiguous. The germline CDR1 and CDR2 sequences are MNHEY and SVGAGI. With 0 bases removed from V and 8 bases from J, the gap between germline ends came to 5 bases. This CDR3 spans 12 amino acids. Here the CDR3 DNA reads TGTGCCAGCAGTTACTCCCGGGACACCATATATTTT. Translated, it gives CASSYSRDTIYF.

This clonotype has at least ten counts. The rearrangement joins TRBV6-1 to TRBJ1-1, with no clear D. Per germline, CDR1 MNHNS and CDR2 SASEGT. CDR3 length: 12 residues. Between the trimmed V and J ends, which lost 2 bases and 4 bases, there was a span of 5 bases. CDR3 amino acids: CASSEMATEAFF. The DNA for the CDR3 is TGTGCCAGCAGTGAAATGGCCACTGAAGCTTTCTTT.